The source of this T cell receptor (beta chain) is a study of blood T cells in healthy people across ages. In its sample, this clonotype was seen a few times. The V end was cut by 6 bases, the J end by 4 bases, with 26 bases between. The CDR3 has 18 residues. Germline V gene lookup returns CDR1 MNHEY and CDR2 SMNVEV (reference sequence). All donors came from Russia, were Caucasian and healthy, and spanned ages 6 to 90. A J-beta primer mix and a sample-barcoded 5' primer were used in a second PCR of about 7 to 12 cycles. Each cDNA molecule received a tag from a template-switch adaptor that had 12 random nucleotides. The study obtained at least 3 million CDR3-containing paired-end reads from every sample. One entry per CDR3 protein, called by TCRdb with MiXCR from the 5' RACE reads. The table has over a million distinct CDR3 sequences, more than 40% seen once.

The TCR sequence derives from a woman aged 60-70 years in good health. Input material: blood. The chain is built from TRBV27 and TRBJ2-3, with a tentative D call TRBD2 (9 bases). CDR3 sequence reads: CASSSRTGLAGSADTQYF. The CDR3 DNA sequence: TGTGCCAGCAGCTCCCGGACAGGGCTAGCGGGATCGGCAGATACGCAGTATTTT.